This TCR beta chain derives from a study of blood T cell repertoires in COVID-19. In the case of this clone: At one boundary the junction diverges from the germline segment, which might be a read error.

Sequencing was performed with immunoSEQ multiplex PCR; in TCRdb, only in-frame clones are kept and a portion is missing. The table shows more than 250,000 clones, with 86% occurring only once. Germline CDR1 and CDR2: SSHAT and FNYEAQ (reference sequence). This CDR3 is 15 amino acids long. Sequenced material: peripheral blood. This chain joins TRBV7-7 and TRBJ2-1; 9 bases align to TRBD1. This TCR was sampled from a man younger than 30 with active or convalescent COVID-19. CDR3 coding DNA: TGTGCTAGCAGCTTGACAGGGGGTAGGGCGGATGAGCAGTTCTTC. It encodes CASSLTGGRADEQFF.